A selection of T cell receptor beta chains follows, all from one sample in a study of T cells in Graves' hyperthyroidism and ophthalmopathy. TCRdb independently ran MiXCR on the multiplex PCR reads; one entry per CDR3 protein. The sample gives fewer than 300,000 distinct CDR3 sequences, around 15% of which show up once; around 30% is in the top ten. The sequenced material came from blood. The receptor set was obtained from a woman aged 45-65 years with Graves' hyperthyroidism that later progressed to Graves' ophthalmopathy. Each CDR3 is given with its conserved first and last residue. A D gene is named only where the DNA matches it firmly. Size is omitted from some rows. Given values are once, few, many or a class for expanded clones.

d_gene | j_gene | v_gene | abundance | CDR3nt | CDR3aa
TRBD2 | TRBJ2-1 | TRBV11-2 | many | TGTGCCAGCAGCCCCTCAAAGCGGGAGGGCTCCAATGAGCAGTTCTTC | CASSPSKREGSNEQFF
- | TRBJ1-2 | TRBV12-3/TRBV12-4 | many | TGTGCCAGCAGATCCGGGATAGAGGGTTATGGCTACACCTTC | CASRSGIEGYGYTF
- | TRBJ2-3 | TRBV14 | many | TGTGCCAGCAGCCAAGGGACCTTCGTAGATACGCAGTATTTT | CASSQGTFVDTQYF
- | TRBJ2-5 | TRBV7-7 | many | TGTGCTAGCAGCCCATCGGGTAGTGAAGAGACCCAGTACTTC | CASSPSGSEETQYF
- | TRBJ1-5 | TRBV9 | - | TGTGCCAGCAGCGCGGGACACACTAGCAATCAGCCCCAGCATTTT | CASSAGHTSNQPQHF
- | TRBJ2-1 | TRBV12-3/TRBV12-4 | many | TGTGCCAGCAGTTTAAGAGGGTTCAATGAGCAGTTCTTC | CASSLRGFNEQFF
- | TRBJ2-3 | TRBV6-6 | many | TGTGCCAGCAGTTACTCGAGAGTTGAGGGGCCGCAGTATTTT | CASSYSRVEGPQYF
- | TRBJ1-6 | TRBV3-1 | many | TGTGCCAGCAGCCACAGCCGGGGGAATAATTCACCCCTCCACTTT | CASSHSRGNNSPLHF
TRBD2 | TRBJ2-3 | TRBV5-5 | many | TGTGCCAGCAGCTTTGAATCCAGCGGGAGAAAAGTAAGCACAGATACGCAGTATTTT | CASSFESSGRKVSTDTQYF
TRBD2 | TRBJ2-7 | TRBV4-1 | - | TGCGCCAGCAGCCACCCCGGGACTAGCGGCGTCTACGAGCAGTACTTC | CASSHPGTSGVYEQYF
- | TRBJ2-7 | TRBV3-1 | many | TGTGCCAGCAGCCCGGGACTTCTCTACGAGCAGTACTTC | CASSPGLLYEQYF
- | TRBJ2-1 | TRBV20-1 | many | TGCAGTGCTAGCGCCAATAGAAATGAGCAGTTCTTC | CSASANRNEQFF
- | TRBJ2-1 | TRBV3-1 | many | TGTGCCAGCAGCCATAGCGTCCACCCCGGAGGTGAGCAGTTCTTC | CASSHSVHPGGEQFF
- | TRBJ2-5 | TRBV18 | many | TGTGCCAGCTCACCACCGCCCCAAGAGACCCAGTACTTC | CASSPPPQETQYF
- | TRBJ1-1 | TRBV10-1 | few | TGCGCCAGCATCAGCAAACGGAGACTGAACACTGAAGCTTTCTTT | CASISKRRLNTEAFF
TRBD2 | TRBJ2-1 | TRBV7-2 | many | TGTGCCAGCAAGTCGGCGGGAGGGCCCGGGTCCTACAATGAGCAGTTCTTC | CASKSAGGPGSYNEQFF
TRBD2 | TRBJ2-1 | TRBV13 | - | TGTGCCAGCAGCTCCTCTACTAGCGGAGAGCAGTTCTTC | CASSSSTSGEQFF
- | TRBJ2-7 | TRBV28 | many | TGTGCCAGCAGTTTAACCCCCCGTGGCGAGCAGTACTTC | CASSLTPRGEQYF
TRBD1 | TRBJ1-1 | TRBV5-1 | many | TGCGCCAGCAGCCTTGAACAGGGGACAAGGGGGGCTTTCTTT | CASSLEQGTRGAFF
TRBD2 | TRBJ2-3 | TRBV2 | - | TGTGCCAGCAGTCAAAGCCGACTAGCGGGAGCCCCAGATACGCAGTATTTT | CASSQSRLAGAPDTQYF
- | TRBJ2-2 | TRBV12-3/TRBV12-4 | many | TGTGCCAGCAGTTTGCCTAGGAGGGCAGGGGTGAGGACCGGGGAGCTGTTTTTT | CASSLPRRAGVRTGELFF
TRBD1 | TRBJ2-7 | TRBV18 | many | TGTGCCAGCTCAGAAGGGACAGGGCGGGTCGAGCAGTACTTC | CASSEGTGRVEQYF
TRBD1 | TRBJ1-2 | TRBV7-9 | - | TGTGCCAGCAGGACTCCATCAGGACAGGGGGCGCACGGCTACACCTTC | CASRTPSGQGAHGYTF
- | TRBJ1-1 | TRBV24-1 | many | TGTGCCACCAGTGATTGGGATACTGAAGCTTTCTTT | CATSDWDTEAFF
- | TRBJ2-7 | TRBV10-3 | many | TGTGCCACCGGGGACCGTCCCTACGAGCAGTACTTC | CATGDRPYEQYF
- | TRBJ1-1 | TRBV7-2 | - | TGTGCCAGCAGCTCGGGACAAGGTCTTTCACTGAAGGCTTTCTTT | CASSSGQGLSLKAFF
TRBD2 | TRBJ2-1 | TRBV5-1 | few | TGCGCCAGCAGCTGGGGGGGGGAGCAGTTCTTC | CASSWGGEQFF
- | TRBJ2-3 | TRBV6-5 | many | TGTGCCAGCAGTTACTCGACATGGGCTAGCAGTGCTACGCAGTATTTT | CASSYSTWASSATQYF
TRBD1 | TRBJ1-1 | TRBV18 | - | TGTGCCAGCTCACCAAACCGAGGTCAGGGGGCACGCGCTGAAGCTTTCTTT | CASSPNRGQGARAEAFF
- | TRBJ2-7 | TRBV3-1 | many | TGTGCCAGCAGCCAAGGATTTTACGAGCAGTACTTC | CASSQGFYEQYF
- | TRBJ2-3 | TRBV13 | many | TGTGCCAGCAGCTTGGCTTGGACTACGCAGTATTTT | CASSLAWTTQYF
TRBD2 | TRBJ2-7 | TRBV12-3/TRBV12-4 | - | TGTGCCAGCAGAGTCACCGGGACTAGCTACGAGCAGTACTTC | CASRVTGTSYEQYF
- | TRBJ2-6 | TRBV29-1 | many | TGCAGCGTTGAAGCAGGGGCGGGAGGGGCCAACGTCCTGACTTTC | CSVEAGAGGANVLTF
- | TRBJ2-5 | TRBV7-9 | few | TGTGCCAGCAACCTTCGGACTGTAAATGATGAGACCCAGTACTTC | CASNLRTVNDETQYF
TRBD1 | TRBJ1-4 | TRBV20-1 | - | TGCAGTGCGTCTACGGGACAGGACGATGAAAAACTGTTTTTT | CSASTGQDDEKLFF
- | TRBJ2-7 | TRBV10-2 | many | TGCGCCAGCAGTAAGGCAGGAGCCTACGAGCAGTACTTC | CASSKAGAYEQYF
- | TRBJ2-1 | TRBV9 | few | TGTGCCAGCAGCCCCTCTGGGGGGATCAATGAGCAGTTCTTC | CASSPSGGINEQFF
- | TRBJ2-7 | TRBV7-2 | many | TGTGCCAGCAGCTTATGGAGCCCCCGCGGCGAGCAGTACTTC | CASSLWSPRGEQYF
TRBD2 | TRBJ2-2 | TRBV5-8 | - | TGTGCCAGCAGCTCTTGGGGGACTAGCGATATAGACACCGGGGAGCTGCTTTTT | CASSSWGTSDIDTGELLF
TRBD1 | TRBJ2-5 | TRBV28 | many | TGTGCCAGCAAACCGGGGACAGGGGGCGGAGAGACCCAGTACTTC | CASKPGTGGGETQYF
- | TRBJ1-5 | TRBV28 | many | TGTGCCAGCAGTTTATACCGGTACAATCAGCCCCAGCATTTT | CASSLYRYNQPQHF
TRBD1 | TRBJ2-1 | TRBV28 | - | TGTGCCAGCAGTTTGATAAGCGCCGACAGGGGTGCCAATGAGCAGTTCTTC | CASSLISADRGANEQFF
TRBD1 | TRBJ1-1 | TRBV3-1 | many | TGTGCCAGCAGCCAAACCGGACAGGGGAACACTGAAGCTTTCTTT | CASSQTGQGNTEAFF
- | TRBJ2-1 | TRBV28 | many | TGTGCCAGCAGTCAACGTTTAGCGCCCTCCTACAATGAGCAGTTCTTC | CASSQRLAPSYNEQFF
- | TRBJ1-1 | TRBV3-1 | many | TGTGCCAGCAGCCATTCGGGGGGACGGACTGAAGCTTTCTTT | CASSHSGGRTEAFF
- | TRBJ2-2 | TRBV2 | many | TGTGCCAGCAGTGAAAGGCTGTCGGGTACCGGGGAGCTGTTTTTT | CASSERLSGTGELFF
- | TRBJ1-1 | TRBV5-6 | - | TGTGCCAGCAGCTTCTCCACCGGAGCCCGGAACACTGAAGCTTTCTTT | CASSFSTGARNTEAFF
- | TRBJ1-5 | TRBV19 | few | TGTGCCAGTAGTCTCCAATTACCCAATCAGCCCCAGCATTTT | CASSLQLPNQPQHF
TRBD2 | TRBJ2-7 | TRBV2 | many | TGTGCCAGCAGTGATGACCTAGCGGGAGGGATGTACGAGCAGTACTTC | CASSDDLAGGMYEQYF
- | TRBJ2-1 | TRBV2 | - | TGTGCCAGCAGTGAAGGGACCCCGGGCAATGAGCAGTTCTTC | CASSEGTPGNEQFF
- | TRBJ2-1 | TRBV27 | many | TGTGCCAGCAGTATCGGGCAAAGGAGACTTTACAATGAGCAGTTCTTC | CASSIGQRRLYNEQFF
- | TRBJ2-3 | TRBV9 | - | TGTGCCAGCAGCGTAGGTGGGTGGAATACGCAGTATTTT | CASSVGGWNTQYF
- | TRBJ2-4 | TRBV28 | many | TGTGCCAGCACTGGGGAAGGTATAACCAAAAACATTCAGTACTTC | CASTGEGITKNIQYF
- | TRBJ2-2 | TRBV7-3 | - | TGTGCCAGCAGCTGGGGCGCGAACACCGGGGAGCTGTTTTTT | CASSWGANTGELFF
- | TRBJ1-1 | TRBV4-1 | few | TGCGCCAGCAGCCAAGATCCGGGCCGGTCGAACACTGAAGCTTTCTTT | CASSQDPGRSNTEAFF
- | TRBJ1-5 | TRBV20-1 | many | TGCAGTGCTAGAGATTATCGGAGCAATCAGCCCCAGCATTTT | CSARDYRSNQPQHF
TRBD2 | TRBJ2-7 | TRBV6-1 | many | TGTGCCAGCAGTGAAATCCGGCTAGCGGCACTTGAGCAGTACTTC | CASSEIRLAALEQYF
- | TRBJ2-1 | TRBV6-4 | - | TGTGCCAGCAGTGGCCAAGTGGGTCCCTACAATGAGCAGTTCTTC | CASSGQVGPYNEQFF